These T cell receptor beta chains were read from a single sample in a study of PD-L1 blockade in urothelial cancer. TCRdb's table, derived via immunoSEQ multiplex PCR, lists solely in-frame clones and lacks some. This sample carries 50,000 or so clones, approximately 86% of them seen once, and the ten largest clones take approximately 21%. This specimen consisted of PBMCs, obtained around atezolizumab (anti-PD-L1) treatment. The receptors originated from a man aged 60-69 years with urothelial cancer. Each CDR3 is given with its conserved first and last residue. The D gene is left open where the match is weak. Size values are once, few and many counts, or a class for expanded clones, and some rows have none.

NA,TRBV5-5,NA,TRBJ2-2,TGTGCCAGCAGCCCCACCATAGCGGCGTCGAACACCGGGGAGCTGTTTTTT,CASSPTIAASNTGELFF
TRBD2,TRBV13,few,TRBJ2-1,TGTGCCAGCAGCTCGAGCGGGGCTCTAGGGCGGGAGCAGTTCTTC,CASSSSGALGREQFF
TRBD1,TRBV27,NA,TRBJ1-2,TGTGCCAGCAGATCCCCGACAGGGAACTATGGCTACACCTTC,CASRSPTGNYGYTF
NA,TRBV4-1,once,TRBJ2-3,TGCGCCAGCAGCCAAGATCCAGGCAGCGGAGGTACGCAGTATTTT,CASSQDPGSGGTQYF
TRBD1,TRBV11-2,NA,TRBJ1-2,TGTGCCAGCAGCCCTCGACAGGGGCCAGCCTATGGCTACACCTTC,CASSPRQGPAYGYTF
TRBD1,TRBV29-1,NA,TRBJ1-1,TGCAGCGTCGCCGCGGGACAGGGCCTTGAAGCTTTCTTT,CSVAAGQGLEAFF
TRBD1,TRBV20-1,hyperexpanded,TRBJ2-7,TGCAGTGCTAGAGACGAAGGGGACAGGTATTTC,CSARDEGDRYF
NA,TRBV5-1,NA,TRBJ2-7,TGCGCCAGCAGCTTGGGGGCTAGCGCTACCTACGAGCAGTACTTC,CASSLGASATYEQYF
TRBD1,TRBV7-9,once,TRBJ1-1,TGTGCCAGCAGCTCTGGACAGGGGGAAATGAACACTGAAGCTTTCTTT,CASSSGQGEMNTEAFF
NA,TRBV2,NA,TRBJ2-7,TGTGCCAGCAGTCTAGCATCCGAGCAGTACTTC,CASSLASEQYF
TRBD1,TRBV5-1,NA,TRBJ2-2,TGCGCCAGCAGCGGATCCCTGACAGGGTCAGCAGGGGAGCTGTTTTTT,CASSGSLTGSAGELFF
TRBD1,TRBV12-5,NA,TRBJ2-3,TGTGCTAGTGGCCCTCGGACAGGGAGTCCCACAGATACGCAGTATTTT,CASGPRTGSPTDTQYF
TRBD1,TRBV19,NA,TRBJ2-3,TGTGCCAGTAAAAAAGGGGGCAGGGATACGCAGTATTTT,CASKKGGRDTQYF
NA,TRBV15,NA,TRBJ1-5,TGTGCCACCAGCAGAGGGGGAGATAATCAGCCCCAGCATTTT,CATSRGGDNQPQHF
NA,TRBV6-5,NA,TRBJ1-5,TGTGCCAGCAGGAGTGGGCTAAATAGCAATCAGCCCCAGCATTTT,CASRSGLNSNQPQHF
NA,TRBV6-1,NA,TRBJ2-4,TGTGCCAGCAGTGAAGGATGGTCACCTATACGAAACATTCAGTACTTC,CASSEGWSPIRNIQYF
TRBD1,TRBV28,NA,TRBJ1-1,TGTGCCAGCAGCCAAGCCGGGACAGGGGGAACTGAAGCTTTCTTT,CASSQAGTGGTEAFF
NA,TRBV6-6,NA,TRBJ1-5,TGTGCCAGCAGTTACCCCCTGCGTAGCGGCAATCAGCCCCAGCATTTT,CASSYPLRSGNQPQHF
NA,TRBV6-5,NA,TRBJ1-2,TGTGCCAGCAGTGCCGGGACTAACTATGGCTACACCTTC,CASSAGTNYGYTF
NA,TRBV7-2,NA,TRBJ1-1,TGTGCCAGCACACGACAGGTGAACACTGAAGCTTTCTTT,CASTRQVNTEAFF
NA,TRBV19,NA,TRBJ2-5,TGTGCCAGTAGTCCGCCGACCCTTCCCGGGCAAGAGACCCAGTACTTC,CASSPPTLPGQETQYF
NA,TRBV2,NA,TRBJ1-5,TGTGCCAGCAAGCGACAGTGGGGGGACCTTCAGCCCCAGCATTTT,CASKRQWGDLQPQHF
NA,TRBV19,NA,TRBJ2-3,TGTGCCAGTAGTATAGGCGGCGGAACGGGGGCAGATACGCAGTATTTT,CASSIGGGTGADTQYF
NA,TRBV9,NA,TRBJ1-2,TGTGCCAGCAGCGTAGTTGCCGGGGGCTATGGCTACACCTTC,CASSVVAGGYGYTF
TRBD1,TRBV10-3,NA,TRBJ2-2,TGTGCCATCAGTGGTCAGGGGGCAAACACCGGGGAGCTGTTTTTT,CAISGQGANTGELFF
TRBD1,TRBV9,few,TRBJ1-5,TGTGCCAGCAGCAGACAGGGCCTCGATCAGCCCCAGCATTTT,CASSRQGLDQPQHF
TRBD2,TRBV4-1,few,TRBJ2-1,TGCGCCAGCAGCCAAGGACTAGCAGACTACAATGAGCAGTTCTTC,CASSQGLADYNEQFF
NA,TRBV11-2,NA,TRBJ1-2,TGTGCCAGCAGCTTAGATCGTTTATCTAACTATGGCTACACCTTC,CASSLDRLSNYGYTF
NA,TRBV7-9,NA,TRBJ1-3,TGTGCCAGCAGCTTTCCATGGACAGAGAGTGGAAACACCATATATTTT,CASSFPWTESGNTIYF
TRBD1,TRBV7-8,once,TRBJ1-1,TGTGCCAGCAGACTCCGTAGGGACAGGGGGCTTAAAGCTTTCTTT,CASRLRRDRGLKAFF
TRBD1,TRBV5-4,NA,TRBJ1-3,TGTGCCAGCAGTGCAACAGGGGGCTGGGGAAACACCATATATTTT,CASSATGGWGNTIYF
TRBD2,TRBV5-1,NA,TRBJ2-7,TGCGCCAGCAGCCTGGACGGGACTAGGGCCTCCGAGCAGTACTTC,CASSLDGTRASEQYF
TRBD1,TRBV5-4,NA,TRBJ2-7,TGTGCCAGCAGTGCACGAACAGGGGGCGCGGGTGCGCACGAGCAGTACTTC,CASSARTGGAGAHEQYF
NA,TRBV11-2,few,TRBJ2-1,TGTGCCAGCAGCCCAAGCGTGTACAATGAGCAGTTCTTC,CASSPSVYNEQFF
NA,TRBV2,NA,TRBJ2-7,TGTGCCAGCAGCGTATTAGCGGAGCTCTACGAGCAGTACTTC,CASSVLAELYEQYF
TRBD2,TRBV5-1,once,TRBJ2-3,TGCGCCAGCTATCGGACTAGCGGGAGTACAGATACGCAGTATTTT,CASYRTSGSTDTQYF
NA,TRBV11-2,NA,TRBJ1-4,TGTGCCAGCAGCTTAGAATTTTTGTACAGACCAAATGAAAAACTGTTTTTT,CASSLEFLYRPNEKLFF
TRBD1,TRBV5-1,NA,TRBJ2-7,TGCGCCAGCAGCCGCGGGGACAGGGGGCGCGCGGGGTACGAGCAGTACTTC,CASSRGDRGRAGYEQYF
TRBD1,TRBV5-4,few,TRBJ2-7,TGTGCCAGCAGCTTGGTTCCGGACAGGGGGCAGTACTTC,CASSLVPDRGQYF
TRBD2,TRBV18,NA,TRBJ2-5,TGTGCCAGCTCACCCGGACTAGCCGAGACCCAGTACTTC,CASSPGLAETQYF
NA,TRBV5-1,NA,TRBJ2-3,TGCGCCAGCAGCTTGGCCTTCGGAGATACGCAGTATTTT,CASSLAFGDTQYF
NA,TRBV19,NA,TRBJ2-5,TGTGCCAGTAGTATCAGGACAGCGGAGACCCAGTACTTC,CASSIRTAETQYF
NA,TRBV19,NA,TRBJ1-1,TGTGCCAGTAGTTTTCGGGGGAACACTGAAGCTTTCTTT,CASSFRGNTEAFF
NA,TRBV6-5,few,TRBJ1-1,TGTGCCAGCATTGGGAGCACCGAAGCTTTCTTT,CASIGSTEAFF
NA,TRBV18,NA,TRBJ2-7,TGTGCCAGCTCACCACTGGGAGAGTCTAGTGGGCAGTACTTC,CASSPLGESSGQYF
NA,TRBV2,NA,TRBJ1-5,TGTGCCAGCAGTGAAGCTGTCAGTAGCAATCAGCCCCAGCATTTT,CASSEAVSSNQPQHF
NA,TRBV7-2,NA,TRBJ2-3,TGTGCCAGCAGCCAACGCTTAGCAGATACGCAGTATTTT,CASSQRLADTQYF
NA,TRBV4-2,NA,TRBJ1-2,TGTGCCAGCAGCCAACCACAGGGAGAGGACTATGGCTACACCTTC,CASSQPQGEDYGYTF
NA,TRBV7-6,few,TRBJ2-7,TGTGCCAGCAGCTTAGGCGGCGGCGCCTACGAGCAGTACTTC,CASSLGGGAYEQYF
TRBD1,TRBV27,once,TRBJ1-2,TGTGCCAGCAGTCGGGACAGGGCCTATGGCTACACCTTC,CASSRDRAYGYTF
TRBD1,TRBV6-5,NA,TRBJ2-7,TGTGCCAGCAGACGGGACAGGGACTACTACGAGCAGTACTTC,CASRRDRDYYEQYF
TRBD1,TRBV5-6,NA,TRBJ1-1,TGTGCCAGCAGCCCGACAGGGAGGACTGAAGCTTTCTTT,CASSPTGRTEAFF
NA,TRBV4-1,NA,TRBJ2-1,TGCGCCAGCAGCCGACTTCGGTTACACGGGAATGAGCAGTTCTTC,CASSRLRLHGNEQFF
NA,TRBV6-5,NA,TRBJ1-1,TGTGCCAGCAGTTACACCTTACAGGGATCCCTTGGAGCTTTCTTT,CASSYTLQGSLGAFF
TRBD1,TRBV18,NA,TRBJ2-2,TGTGCCAGCTCACCACGGGACAGGGTAGACACCGGGGAGCTGTTTTTT,CASSPRDRVDTGELFF
TRBD2,TRBV11-2,once,TRBJ2-7,TGTGCCAGCAGCTTAGAGGGCGGGGGGGCCTACGAGCAGTACTTC,CASSLEGGGAYEQYF
TRBD2,TRBV25-1,NA,TRBJ2-2,TGTGCCAGCAGTGGGACTAGAGGGGACCCCGGGGAGCTGTTTTTT,CASSGTRGDPGELFF
NA,TRBV9,NA,TRBJ2-1,TGTGCCAGCAGCTCCAAGAGGGGGGGGGACCGACGAAACAATGAGCAGTTCTTC,CASSSKRGGDRRNNEQFF
NA,TRBV5-6,NA,TRBJ1-6,TGTGCCAGCAGCTGGAATGGGGGCTTCAATTCACCCCTCCACTTT,CASSWNGGFNSPLHF